This TCR beta chain derives from a study of blood T cell repertoires in COVID-19. Here immunoSEQ multiplex PCR was the method, and the copy in TCRdb shows in-frame clones only, minus some. Of about 210,000 clones in the sample, over 75% were seen once. Germline lookup yields CDR1 SGHTS and CDR2 YDEGEE. The CDR3 runs to 16 residues. The ends were cut back, 0 bases at V and 6 bases at J, with 15 bases in the middle. This chain links TRBV5-8 with TRBJ2-2; weak D call: TRBD1 (6 bases). This TCR derives from a man aged 40-49 years who had recovered from COVID-19. Input material: PBMCs or T cells enriched from blood (not recorded which). This CDR3 reads CASSLGLHRDAGELFF. In DNA, the CDR3 is TGTGCCAGCAGCTTGGGTCTCCACAGGGACGCCGGGGAGCTGTTTTTT.